This T cell receptor (beta chain) was captured in a study of T cell responses to AZD1222 COVID-19 vaccine. Study results and caveats: Baseline testing showed seropositivity in only five or six AZD1222 recipients.

Profiling relied on immunoSEQ multiplex PCR, and the TCRdb table lists in-frame clones only, not all of them. The repertoire holds more than 140,000 clones, with around 90% as singletons. About this clone itself: Its specificity is unknown.

V was cut by 3 bases and J by 5 bases, with 12 bases left in between. Looked up from germline, CDR1 is SGHKS and CDR2 is YYEKEE (reference sequence). The CDR3 runs to 15 residues. This clonotype originated in an adult in good health. V usage is TRBV5-5 and J usage is TRBJ1-6, with no clear D. The sample here was peripheral blood, taken on day 0 of AZD1222 vaccination. DNA for the CDR3: TGTGCCAGCAGCTCCGCCCCGGGGAATAATTCACCCCTCCACTTT. Its translation is CASSSAPGNNSPLHF. The entire variable domain, with the rest obtained from reference TRBV5-5 and TRBJ1-6, is as follows: DAGVTQSPTHLIKTRGQQVTLRCSPISGHKSVSWYQQVLGQGPQFIFQYYEKEERGRGNFPDRFSARQFPNYSSELNVNALLLGDSALYLCASSSAPGNNSPLHFGNGTRLTVT.